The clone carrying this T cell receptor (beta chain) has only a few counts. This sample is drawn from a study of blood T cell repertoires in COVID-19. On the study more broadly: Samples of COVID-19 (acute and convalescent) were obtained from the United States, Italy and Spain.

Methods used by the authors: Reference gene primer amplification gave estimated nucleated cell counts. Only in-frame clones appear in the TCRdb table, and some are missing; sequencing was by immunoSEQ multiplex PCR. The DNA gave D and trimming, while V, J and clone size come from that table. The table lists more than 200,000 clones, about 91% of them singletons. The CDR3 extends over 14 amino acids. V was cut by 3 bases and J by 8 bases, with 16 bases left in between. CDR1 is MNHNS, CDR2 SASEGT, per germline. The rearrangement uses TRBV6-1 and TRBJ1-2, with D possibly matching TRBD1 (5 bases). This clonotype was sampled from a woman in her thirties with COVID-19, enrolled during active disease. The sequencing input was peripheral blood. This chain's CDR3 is CASSDPAGLRGYTF. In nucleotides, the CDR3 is TGTGCCAGCAGTGACCCTGCAGGGTTACGGGGCTACACCTTC.